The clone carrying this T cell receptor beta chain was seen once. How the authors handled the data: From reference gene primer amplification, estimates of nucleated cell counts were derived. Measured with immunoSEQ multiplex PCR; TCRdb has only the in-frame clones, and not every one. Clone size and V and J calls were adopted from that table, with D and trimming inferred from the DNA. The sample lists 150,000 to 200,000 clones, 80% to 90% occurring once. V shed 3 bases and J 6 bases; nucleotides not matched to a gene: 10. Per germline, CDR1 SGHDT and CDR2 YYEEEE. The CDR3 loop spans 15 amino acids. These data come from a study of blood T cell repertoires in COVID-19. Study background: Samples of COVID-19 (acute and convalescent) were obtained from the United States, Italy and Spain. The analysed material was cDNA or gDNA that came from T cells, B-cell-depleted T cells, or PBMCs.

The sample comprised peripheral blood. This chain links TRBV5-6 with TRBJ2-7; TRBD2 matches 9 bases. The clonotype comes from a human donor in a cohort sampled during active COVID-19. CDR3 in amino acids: CASSSKGLAEGEQYF. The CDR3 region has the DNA TGTGCCAGCAGCTCAAAGGGACTAGCCGAGGGCGAGCAGTACTTC.